Listed here are 10 T cell receptor beta chains from one sample, sequenced in a study of T cells in Graves' hyperthyroidism and ophthalmopathy. Researchers amplified the TCR beta CDR3 regions from RNA transcripts. In the first-round RT-PCR of the TCR CDR3, the HTBI primer set was used. Each CDR3 protein is one row after TCRdb ran MiXCR on the multiplex PCR reads. The sample holds some 270,000 distinct CDR3 sequences, 12% to 15% seen once. The sample consisted of blood. The receptors come from a middle-aged woman with Graves' hyperthyroidism.

The chain recombines TRBV5-8 with TRBJ1-1; TRBD1 aligns across 7 bases. The CDR3 spans 15 residues. The V gene's germline CDR1 is SGHTS and CDR2 YDEGEE. Germline trimming cut 5 bases from V and 0 bases from J; bases unmatched to any gene: 7. The CDR3 sequence is CASRSSGQLNTEAFF. The CDR3 DNA reads TGTGCCAGCAGAAGCTCGGGACAGTTGAACACTGAAGCTTTCTTT.

This clonotype has a count of ten or more. The rearrangement joins TRBV6-1 to TRBJ2-7, with 8 bases that match TRBD1. The ends lost 5 bases at V and 2 bases at J; junction bases unmatched: 8. Per germline, CDR1 MNHNS and CDR2 SASEGT. The CDR3 totals 15 residues. CDR3 protein: CASSPRPGQAYEQYF. The DNA of the CDR3 is TGTGCCAGCAGTCCACGCCCGGGACAGGCCTACGAGCAGTACTTC.

As for this clonotype: Possible read error: a much larger clone is one base away. V is TRBV15 and J is TRBJ1-2, with a tentative D call TRBD1 (5 bases). Germline assignment: CDR1 LNHNV and CDR2 YYDKDF (reference sequence). The CDR3 length is 13 residues. In nucleotides, the CDR3 is TGTGCCGCCAGCAGAGGAGGGGACTATGGCTACACCTTC. Amino acids: CAASRGGDYGYTF.

The chain employs TRBV29-1 and TRBJ2-7, with unresolved D. The germline gives CDR1 SQVTM, CDR2 ANQGSEA. V was trimmed by 3 bases and J by 3 bases, leaving 0 bases between them. The length of the CDR3 is 9 residues. This CDR3 reads CSVDYEQYF. The CDR3 coding sequence is TGCAGCGTTGACTACGAGCAGTACTTC.

The chain carries TRBV9 and TRBJ2-2; D gene ambiguous. In germline, CDR1 is SGDLS, CDR2 YYNGEE. The CDR3 consists of 15 residues. Trimming took 3 bases from V and 0 from J, leaving 9 bases between them. The CDR3 region has the DNA TGTGCCAGCAGCGCCCGGAGCGCGAACACCGGGGAGCTGTTTTTT. It translates to CASSARSANTGELFF.

This clonotype was detected ten times or more. This chain uses TRBV27 with TRBJ1-1, with 9 bases lining up with TRBD1. Germline V gene sequence: CDR1 MNHEY, CDR2 SMNVEV (reference sequence). The junction had 2 bases not matched to a gene; V was cut back by 3 bases and J by 9 bases. The CDR3 is 12 amino acids. CDR3 loop: CASSLTGGKAFF. Written as DNA, the CDR3 is TGTGCCAGCAGTTTGACAGGGGGGAAAGCTTTCTTT.

A note on this clonotype: The CDR3 carries no conserved terminal phenylalanine or tryptophan, so it likely arises from a read error. V and J are TRBV2 and TRBJ2-3; D not resolved. Trimming cost V 6 bases and J 4 bases, with 11 bases left between them. Germline V gene sequence: CDR1 SNHLY, CDR2 FYNNEI. The CDR3 has 13 residues. The CDR3 loop reads CASRNRRPDTQYS. The CDR3 DNA reads TGTGCCAGCAGAAATCGACGGCCAGATACGCAGTATTCT.

This clonotype was detected many times. The V gene is TRBV6-1, the J gene TRBJ2-5, with D possibly being TRBD1 (5 bases). The V and J ends lost 9 bases and 2 bases respectively, with 37 bases between them. This CDR3 spans 21 amino acids. From germline, CDR1 is MNHNS and CDR2 SASEGT. CDR3 DNA: TGTGCCAGTAGACATCCACCGGCTCATCAGGTCGGGCAGGGTGGTCAAGAGACCCAGTACTTC. Translation gives CASRHPPAHQVGQGGQETQYF.

This clonotype was detected many times. The chain has TRBV7-2 and TRBJ2-3, with 10 bases that match TRBD2. Per the germline V gene, CDR1 is SGHTA and CDR2 is FQGNSA. The CDR3 consists of 15 residues. The J segment lost 5 bases and the V segment lost 5 bases, leaving 7 bases of the junction unmatched. The CDR3 spells CASSPPASGGDTQYF. CDR3 DNA sequence: TGTGCCAGCAGCCCCCCCGCTAGCGGGGGAGATACGCAGTATTTT.

This clonotype was seen many times. This sequence joins TRBV12-3 or TRBV12-4 and TRBJ1-5; TRBD1 is a possible D gene (5 bases). V shed 3 bases and J shed 4 bases, with 16 bases lying between them. The CDR3 is 16 amino acids. The CDR3 DNA follows: TGTGCCAGCAGTTTGGATAGGGGCGGGCGAAATCAGCCCCAGCATTTT. Translated, it gives CASSLDRGGRNQPQHF.